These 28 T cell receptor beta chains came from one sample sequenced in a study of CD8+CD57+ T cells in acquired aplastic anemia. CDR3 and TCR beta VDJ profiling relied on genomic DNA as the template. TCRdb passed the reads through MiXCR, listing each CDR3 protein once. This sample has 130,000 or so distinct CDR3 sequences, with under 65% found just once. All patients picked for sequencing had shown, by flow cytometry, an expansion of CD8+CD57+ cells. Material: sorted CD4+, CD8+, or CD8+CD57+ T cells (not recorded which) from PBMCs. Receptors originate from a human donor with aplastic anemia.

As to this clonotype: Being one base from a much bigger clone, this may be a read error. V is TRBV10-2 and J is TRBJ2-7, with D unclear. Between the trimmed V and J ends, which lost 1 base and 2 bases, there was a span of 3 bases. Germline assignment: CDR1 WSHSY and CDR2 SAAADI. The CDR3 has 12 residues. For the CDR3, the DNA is TGCGCCAGCAGTGAGTGCCCCTACGAGCAGTACTTC. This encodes CASSECPYEQYF.

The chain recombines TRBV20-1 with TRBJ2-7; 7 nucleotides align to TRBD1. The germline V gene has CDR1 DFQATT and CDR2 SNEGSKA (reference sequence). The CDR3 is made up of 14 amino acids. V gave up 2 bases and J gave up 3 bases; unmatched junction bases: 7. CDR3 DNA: TGCAGTGCTAGACCAGGGACAGCAATCTACGAGCAGTACTTC. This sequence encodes CSARPGTAIYEQYF.

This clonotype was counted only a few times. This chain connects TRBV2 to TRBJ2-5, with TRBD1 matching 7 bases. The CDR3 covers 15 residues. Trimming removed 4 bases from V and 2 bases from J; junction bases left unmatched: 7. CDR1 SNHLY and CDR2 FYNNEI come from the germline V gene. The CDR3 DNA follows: TGTGCCAGCAGTGGAAAGGGGACAGCTCAAGAGACCCAGTACTTC. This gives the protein CASSGKGTAQETQYF.

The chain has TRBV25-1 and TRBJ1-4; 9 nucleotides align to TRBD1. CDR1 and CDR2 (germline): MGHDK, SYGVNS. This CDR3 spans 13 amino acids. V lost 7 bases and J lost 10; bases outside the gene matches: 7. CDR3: CASIGQGSGKLFF. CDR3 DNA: TGTGCCAGCATAGGACAGGGGTCTGGAAAACTGTTTTTT.

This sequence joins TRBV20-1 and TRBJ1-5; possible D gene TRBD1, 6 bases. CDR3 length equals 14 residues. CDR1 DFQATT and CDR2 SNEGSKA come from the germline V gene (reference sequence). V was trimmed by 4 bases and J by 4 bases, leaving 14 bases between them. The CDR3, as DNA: TGCAGTGCTAAACTGACAGGACTGAATCAGCCCCAGCATTTT. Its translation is CSAKLTGLNQPQHF.

The CDR3 sequence is CASSLLGGETQYF. In DNA, the CDR3 is TGTGCCAGCAGCTTACTGGGTGGGGAGACCCAGTACTTC. This chain uses TRBV7-3 with TRBJ2-5, with D uncertain. This CDR3 spans 13 amino acids. CDR1 SGHTA and CDR2 FQGTGA come from the germline V gene. Trimming shortened V by 2 bases and J by 5 bases, and 9 bases separated the two germline ends.

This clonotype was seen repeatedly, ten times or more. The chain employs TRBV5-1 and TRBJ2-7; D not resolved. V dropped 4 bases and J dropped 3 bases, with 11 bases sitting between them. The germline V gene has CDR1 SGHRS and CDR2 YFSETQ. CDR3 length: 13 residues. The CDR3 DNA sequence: TGCGCCAGCAGCCCGACCTTCGGCTACGAGCAGTACTTC. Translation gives CASSPTFGYEQYF. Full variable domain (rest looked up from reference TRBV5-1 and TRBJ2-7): KAGVTQTPRYLIKTRGQQVTLSCSPISGHRSVSWYQQTPGQGLQFLFEYFSETQRNKGNFPGRFSGRQFSNSRSEMNVSTLELGDSALYLCASSPTFGYEQYFGPGTRLTVT.

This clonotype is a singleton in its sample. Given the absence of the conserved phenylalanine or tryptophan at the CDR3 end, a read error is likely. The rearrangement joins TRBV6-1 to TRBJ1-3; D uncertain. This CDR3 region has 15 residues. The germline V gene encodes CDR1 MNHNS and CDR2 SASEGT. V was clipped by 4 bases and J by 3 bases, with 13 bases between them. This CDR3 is CASSVHQGSGNTIYS. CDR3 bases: TGTGCCAGCAGTGTTCACCAAGGGAGTGGAAACACCATATATTCT.

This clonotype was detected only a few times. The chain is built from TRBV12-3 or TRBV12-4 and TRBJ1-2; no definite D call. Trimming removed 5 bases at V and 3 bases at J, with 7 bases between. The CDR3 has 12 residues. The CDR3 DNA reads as TGTGCCAGCAGTGGAGGGTACTATGGCTACACCTTC. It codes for CASSGGYYGYTF.

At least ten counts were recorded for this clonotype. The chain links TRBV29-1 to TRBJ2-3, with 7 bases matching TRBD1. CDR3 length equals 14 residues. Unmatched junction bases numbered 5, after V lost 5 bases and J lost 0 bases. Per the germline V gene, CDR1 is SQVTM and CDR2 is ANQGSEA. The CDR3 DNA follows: TGCAGCGTTCCAAACAGGGGCAGCACAGATACGCAGTATTTT. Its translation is CSVPNRGSTDTQYF.

DNA for the CDR3: TGTGCCAGCAGTGAATTTTACACCTCGAACACTGAAGCTTTCTTT. Residues: CASSEFYTSNTEAFF. The genes are TRBV25-1 and TRBJ1-1; D is undetermined. With 1 base removed from V and 1 base from J, the gap between germline ends came to 10 bases. CDR3 length: 15 residues. Germline lookup yields CDR1 MGHDK and CDR2 SYGVNS. The complete variable domain, with remaining parts taken from reference TRBV25-1 and TRBJ1-1, reads EADIYQTPRYLVIGTGKKITLECSQTMGHDKMYWYQQDPGMELHLIHYSYGVNSTEKGDLSSESTVSRIRTEHFPLTLESARPSHTSQYLCASSEFYTSNTEAFFGQGTRLTVV.

This CDR3 reads CAISESSAGQINYGYTF. CDR3 bases: TGTGCCATCAGTGAGTCAAGTGCAGGACAGATTAACTATGGCTACACCTTC. The chain employs TRBV10-3 and TRBJ1-2; TRBD1 might be the D (6 bases). The CDR3 consists of 17 residues. V shed 0 bases and J shed 1 base, with 15 bases lying between them. Germline CDR1 ENHRY, CDR2 SYGVKD.

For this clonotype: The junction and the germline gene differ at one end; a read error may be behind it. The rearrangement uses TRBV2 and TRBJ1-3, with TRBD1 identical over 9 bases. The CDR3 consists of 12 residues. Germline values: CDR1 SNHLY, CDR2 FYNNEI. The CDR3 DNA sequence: TGTGCCAGCACCCTTTTACGGGACAGGGTTCATTTT. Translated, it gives CASTLLRDRVHF. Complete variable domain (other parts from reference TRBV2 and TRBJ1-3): EPEVTQTPSHQVTQMGQEVILRCVPISNHLYFYWYRQILGQKVEFLVSFYNNEISEKSEIFDDQFSVERPDGSNFTLKIRSTKLEDSAMYFCASTLLRDRVHFGEGSWLTVV.

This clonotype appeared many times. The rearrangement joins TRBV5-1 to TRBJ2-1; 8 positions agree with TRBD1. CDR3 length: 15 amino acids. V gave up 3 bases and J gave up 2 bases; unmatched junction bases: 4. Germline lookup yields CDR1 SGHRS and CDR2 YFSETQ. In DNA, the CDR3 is TGCGCCAGCAGCTCGGACAGGGTAACCTACAATGAGCAGTTCTTC. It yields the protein CASSSDRVTYNEQFF.

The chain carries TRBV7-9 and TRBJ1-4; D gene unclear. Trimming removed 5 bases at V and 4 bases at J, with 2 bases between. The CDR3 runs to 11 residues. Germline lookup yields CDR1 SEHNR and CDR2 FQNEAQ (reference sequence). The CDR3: CASSLNEKLFF. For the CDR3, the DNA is TGTGCCAGCAGCCTTAATGAAAAACTGTTTTTT.

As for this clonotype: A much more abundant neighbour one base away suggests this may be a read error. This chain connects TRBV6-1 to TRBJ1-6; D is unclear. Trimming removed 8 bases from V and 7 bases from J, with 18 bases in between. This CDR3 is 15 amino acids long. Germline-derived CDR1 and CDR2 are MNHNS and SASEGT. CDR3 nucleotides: TGTGCCAGCGACCCGCTAAATTCTGGGAATTCACCCCTCCACTTT. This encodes CASDPLNSGNSPLHF.

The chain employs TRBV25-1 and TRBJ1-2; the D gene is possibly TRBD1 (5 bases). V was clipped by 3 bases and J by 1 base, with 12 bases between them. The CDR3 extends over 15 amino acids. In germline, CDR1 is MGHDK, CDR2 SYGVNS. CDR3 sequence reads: CASSESGTVNYGYTF. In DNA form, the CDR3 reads TGTGCCAGCAGTGAGTCCGGGACGGTTAACTATGGCTACACCTTC.

The CDR3 region is CSAKGQGERETQYF. The CDR3 DNA sequence: TGCAGTGCTAAAGGGCAGGGTGAGCGAGAGACCCAGTACTTC. The rearrangement links TRBV20-1 to TRBJ2-5, with D perhaps matching TRBD1 (5 bases). V lost 4 bases and J lost 4, with 16 bases in between. The CDR3 runs 14 residues. Germline V lookup: CDR1 DFQATT, CDR2 SNEGSKA (reference sequence).

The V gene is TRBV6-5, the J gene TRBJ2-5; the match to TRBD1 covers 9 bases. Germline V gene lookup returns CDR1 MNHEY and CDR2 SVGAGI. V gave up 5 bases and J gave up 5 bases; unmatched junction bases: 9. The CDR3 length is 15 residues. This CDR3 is CASSGWDRAKETQYF. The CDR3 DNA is TGTGCCAGCAGTGGATGGGACAGGGCTAAGGAGACCCAGTACTTC.

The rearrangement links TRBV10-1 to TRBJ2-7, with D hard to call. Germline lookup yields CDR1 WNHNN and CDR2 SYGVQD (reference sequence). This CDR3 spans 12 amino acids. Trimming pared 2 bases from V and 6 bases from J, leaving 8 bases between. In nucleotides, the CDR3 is TGCGCCAGCAGTGAGGTGTCGGGCGAGCAGTACTTC. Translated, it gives CASSEVSGEQYF.

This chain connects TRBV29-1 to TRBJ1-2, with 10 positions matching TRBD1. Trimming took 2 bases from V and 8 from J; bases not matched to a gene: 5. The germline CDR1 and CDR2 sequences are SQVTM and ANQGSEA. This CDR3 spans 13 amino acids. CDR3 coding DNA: TGCAGCGTTGAATTGACAGGGGGCTGGGGCTACACCTTC. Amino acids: CSVELTGGWGYTF.

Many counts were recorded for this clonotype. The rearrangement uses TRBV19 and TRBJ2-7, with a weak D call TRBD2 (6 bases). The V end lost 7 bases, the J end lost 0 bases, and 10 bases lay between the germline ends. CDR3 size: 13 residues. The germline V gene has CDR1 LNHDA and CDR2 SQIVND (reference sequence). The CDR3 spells CASTVGSSYEQYF. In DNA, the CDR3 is TGTGCCAGTACCGTCGGGAGCTCCTACGAGCAGTACTTC.

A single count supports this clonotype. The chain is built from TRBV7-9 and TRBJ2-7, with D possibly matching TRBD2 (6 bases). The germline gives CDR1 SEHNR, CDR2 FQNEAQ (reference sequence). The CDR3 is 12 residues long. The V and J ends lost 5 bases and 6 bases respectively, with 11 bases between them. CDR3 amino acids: CASSPDGSEQYF. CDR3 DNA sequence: TGTGCCAGCAGCCCCGACGGGAGCGAGCAGTACTTC. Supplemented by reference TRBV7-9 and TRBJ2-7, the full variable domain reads DTGVSQNPRHKITKRGQNVTFRCDPISEHNRLYWYRQTLGQGPEFLTYFQNEAQLEKSRLLSDRFSAERPKGSFSTLEIQRTEQGDSAMYLCASSPDGSEQYFGPGTRLTVT.

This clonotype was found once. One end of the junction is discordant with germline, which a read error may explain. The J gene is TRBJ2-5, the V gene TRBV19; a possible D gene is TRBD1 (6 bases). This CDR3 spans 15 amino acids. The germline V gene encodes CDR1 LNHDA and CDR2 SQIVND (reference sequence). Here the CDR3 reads CASSPLWDNDETQCF. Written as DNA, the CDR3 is TGTGCCAGTAGTCCGCTATGGGACAATGACGAGACCCAGTGCTTC.

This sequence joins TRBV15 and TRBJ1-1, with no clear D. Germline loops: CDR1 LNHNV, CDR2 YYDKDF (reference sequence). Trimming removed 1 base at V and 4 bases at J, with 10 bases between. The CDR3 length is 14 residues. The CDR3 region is CATSRALGITEAFF. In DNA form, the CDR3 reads TGTGCCACCAGCAGAGCGTTGGGGATCACTGAAGCTTTCTTT.

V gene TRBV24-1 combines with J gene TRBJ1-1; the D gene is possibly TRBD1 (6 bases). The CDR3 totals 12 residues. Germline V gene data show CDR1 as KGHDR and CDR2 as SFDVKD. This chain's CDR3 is CATRGQNTEAFF. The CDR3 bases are TGTGCGACCCGGGGGCAGAACACTGAAGCTTTCTTT.

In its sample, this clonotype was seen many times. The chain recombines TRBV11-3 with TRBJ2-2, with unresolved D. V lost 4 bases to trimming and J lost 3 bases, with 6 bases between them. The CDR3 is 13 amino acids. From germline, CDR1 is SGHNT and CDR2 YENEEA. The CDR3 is CASSSLYTGELFF. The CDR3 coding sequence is TGTGCCAGCAGCTCCTTATACACCGGGGAGCTGTTTTTT.

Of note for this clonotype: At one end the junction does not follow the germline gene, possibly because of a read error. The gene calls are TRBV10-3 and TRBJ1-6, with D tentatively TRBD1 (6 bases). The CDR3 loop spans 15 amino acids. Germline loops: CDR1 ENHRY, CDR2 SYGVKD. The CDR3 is CASSEGGTYNSPLHF. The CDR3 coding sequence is TGTGCCAGCAGTGAAGGGGGGACCTATAATTCACCCCTCCACTTT.